This record concerns one T cell receptor (beta chain) sequence. Using immunoSEQ multiplex PCR, the repertoire was profiled, and TCRdb retains in-frame clones only, with some absent. The data contain approximately 160,000 clones, around 87% of them singletons. This sample is drawn from a study of blood T cell repertoires in COVID-19. Study-level information: Acute and convalescent COVID-19 samples came from the United States, Italy and Spain.

Per germline, CDR1 SGHNT and CDR2 YYREEE (reference sequence). J gave up 4 bases and V 5 bases, and 10 bases lay outside the gene matches. This CDR3 comprises 15 residues. Sequencing was performed on peripheral blood. The sequence was collected from a man aged 55 to 70 with COVID-19, enrolled during active disease. The chain is built from TRBV5-4 and TRBJ2-3; 7 positions match TRBD2. The CDR3: CASSPPGGSSDTQYF. As DNA, the CDR3 is TGTGCCAGCAGTCCTCCGGGGGGTAGCTCAGATACGCAGTATTTT.